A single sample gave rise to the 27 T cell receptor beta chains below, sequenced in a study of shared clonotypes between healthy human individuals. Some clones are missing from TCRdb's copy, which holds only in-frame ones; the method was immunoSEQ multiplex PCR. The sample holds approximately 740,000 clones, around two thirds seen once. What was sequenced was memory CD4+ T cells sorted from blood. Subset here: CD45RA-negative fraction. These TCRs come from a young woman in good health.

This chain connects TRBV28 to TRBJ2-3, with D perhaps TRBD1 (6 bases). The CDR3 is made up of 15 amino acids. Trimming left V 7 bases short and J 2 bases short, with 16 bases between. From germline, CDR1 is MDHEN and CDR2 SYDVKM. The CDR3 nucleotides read TGTGCCAGCAATGTGAGGGGGTTCATCACAGATACGCAGTATTTT. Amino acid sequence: CASNVRGFITDTQYF.

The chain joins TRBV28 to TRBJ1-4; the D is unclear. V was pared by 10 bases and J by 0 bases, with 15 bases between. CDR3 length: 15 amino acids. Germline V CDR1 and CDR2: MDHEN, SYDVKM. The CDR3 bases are TGTGCCACGAAACGCAATTGGCCAACTAATGAAAAACTGTTTTTT. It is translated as CATKRNWPTNEKLFF.

This chain's CDR3 is CASSPLFGQHQPQHF. CDR3 in DNA: TGCGCCAGCAGCCCCCTCTTCGGGCAGCATCAGCCCCAGCATTTT. The chain has TRBV4-1 and TRBJ1-5; D is ambiguous. Germline-derived CDR1 and CDR2 are MGHRA and YSYEKL. Trimming took 4 bases from V and 5 from J, leaving 15 bases between them. This CDR3 region has 15 residues.

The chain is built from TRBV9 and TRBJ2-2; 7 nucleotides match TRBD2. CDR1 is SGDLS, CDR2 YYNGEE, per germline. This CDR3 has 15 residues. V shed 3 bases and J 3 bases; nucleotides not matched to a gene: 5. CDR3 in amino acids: CASSETSGDTGELFF. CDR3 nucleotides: TGTGCCAGCAGCGAGACCAGCGGGGACACCGGGGAGCTGTTTTTT.

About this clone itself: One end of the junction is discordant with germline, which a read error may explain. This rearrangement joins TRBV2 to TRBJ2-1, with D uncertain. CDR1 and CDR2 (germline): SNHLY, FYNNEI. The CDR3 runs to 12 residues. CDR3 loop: CASREGLDEQFF. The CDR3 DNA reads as TGTGCCAGCAGGGAAGGGCTGGATGAGCAGTTCTTC.

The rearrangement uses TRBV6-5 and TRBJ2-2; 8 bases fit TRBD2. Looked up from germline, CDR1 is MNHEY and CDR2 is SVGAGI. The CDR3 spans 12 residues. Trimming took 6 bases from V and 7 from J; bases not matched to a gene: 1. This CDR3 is CASRRGDGELFF. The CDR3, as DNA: TGTGCCAGCAGGCGGGGGGACGGGGAGCTGTTTTTT.

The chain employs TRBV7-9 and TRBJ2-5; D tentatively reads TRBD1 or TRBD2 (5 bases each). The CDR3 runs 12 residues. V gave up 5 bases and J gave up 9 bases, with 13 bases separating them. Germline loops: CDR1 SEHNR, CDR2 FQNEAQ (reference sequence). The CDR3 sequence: CASSPEVGAQYF. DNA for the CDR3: TGTGCCAGCAGCCCCGAGGTGGGGGCCCAGTACTTC.

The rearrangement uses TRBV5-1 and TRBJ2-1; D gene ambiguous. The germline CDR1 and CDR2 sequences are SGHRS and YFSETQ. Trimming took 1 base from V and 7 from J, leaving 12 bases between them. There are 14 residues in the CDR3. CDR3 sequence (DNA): TGCGCCAGCAGCTTGAATCCCGATAGGAATGAGCAGTTCTTC. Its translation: CASSLNPDRNEQFF.

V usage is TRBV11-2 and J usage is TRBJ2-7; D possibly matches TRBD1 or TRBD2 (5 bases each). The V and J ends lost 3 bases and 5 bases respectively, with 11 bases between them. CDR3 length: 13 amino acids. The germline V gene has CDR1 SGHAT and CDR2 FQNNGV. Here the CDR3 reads CASSFMRGHEQYF. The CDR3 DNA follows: TGTGCCAGCAGCTTTATGAGGGGCCACGAGCAGTACTTC.

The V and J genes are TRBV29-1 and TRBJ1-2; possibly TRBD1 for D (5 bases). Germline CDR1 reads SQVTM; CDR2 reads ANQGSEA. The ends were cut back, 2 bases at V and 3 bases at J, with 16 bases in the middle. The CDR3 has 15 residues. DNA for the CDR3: TGCAGCGTTGAACCGAGGGGCGGTATGGACTATGGCTACACCTTC. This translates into CSVEPRGGMDYGYTF.

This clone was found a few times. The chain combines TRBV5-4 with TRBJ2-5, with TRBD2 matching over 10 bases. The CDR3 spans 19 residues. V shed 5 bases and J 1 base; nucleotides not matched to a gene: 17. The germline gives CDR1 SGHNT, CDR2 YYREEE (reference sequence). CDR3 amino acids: CASRVGSSGRAGGQETQYF. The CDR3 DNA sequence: TGTGCCAGCAGGGTCGGGAGCAGCGGGAGGGCCGGGGGCCAAGAGACCCAGTACTTC.

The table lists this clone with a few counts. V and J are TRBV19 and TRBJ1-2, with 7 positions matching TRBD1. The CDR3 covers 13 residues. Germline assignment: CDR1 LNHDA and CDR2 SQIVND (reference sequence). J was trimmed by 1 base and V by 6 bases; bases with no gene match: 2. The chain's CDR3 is CASRRDSNYGYTF. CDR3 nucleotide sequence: TGTGCCAGTAGGAGGGACAGTAACTATGGCTACACCTTC. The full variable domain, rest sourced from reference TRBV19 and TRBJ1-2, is DGGITQSPKYLFRKEGQNVTLSCEQNLNHDAMYWYRQDPGQGLRLIYYSQIVNDFQKGDIAEGYSVSREKKESFPLTVTSAQKNPTAFYLCASRRDSNYGYTFGSGTRLTVV.

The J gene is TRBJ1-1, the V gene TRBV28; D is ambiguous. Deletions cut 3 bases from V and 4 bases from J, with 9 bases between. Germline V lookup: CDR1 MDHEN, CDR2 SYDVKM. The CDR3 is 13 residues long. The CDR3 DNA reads TGTGCCAGCAGTTTTTCAGCAGTCACTGAAGCTTTCTTT. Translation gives CASSFSAVTEAFF.

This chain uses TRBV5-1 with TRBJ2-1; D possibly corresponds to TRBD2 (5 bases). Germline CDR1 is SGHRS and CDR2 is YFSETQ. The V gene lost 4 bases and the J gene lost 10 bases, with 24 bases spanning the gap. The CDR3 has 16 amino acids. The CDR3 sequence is CASSPPTGSLGREQFF. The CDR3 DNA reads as TGCGCCAGCAGCCCTCCTACGGGAAGTCTGGGGAGAGAGCAGTTCTTC.

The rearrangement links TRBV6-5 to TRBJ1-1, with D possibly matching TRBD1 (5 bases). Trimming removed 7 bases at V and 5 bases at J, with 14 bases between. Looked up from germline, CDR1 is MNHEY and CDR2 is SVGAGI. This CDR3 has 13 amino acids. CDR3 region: CASTRQPGTEAFF. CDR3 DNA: TGTGCCAGCACACGACAGCCGGGGACTGAAGCTTTCTTT.

The CDR3 sequence: CASTPGSGDGELFF. DNA of the CDR3: TGTGCCAGCACCCCTGGTTCGGGAGACGGGGAGCTGTTTTTT. V usage is TRBV7-9 and J usage is TRBJ2-2; maybe TRBD2 (6 bases). CDR1 SEHNR and CDR2 FQNEAQ come from the germline V gene (reference sequence). Trimming stripped 7 bases from V and 7 bases from J, with 16 bases between. This CDR3 has 14 residues.

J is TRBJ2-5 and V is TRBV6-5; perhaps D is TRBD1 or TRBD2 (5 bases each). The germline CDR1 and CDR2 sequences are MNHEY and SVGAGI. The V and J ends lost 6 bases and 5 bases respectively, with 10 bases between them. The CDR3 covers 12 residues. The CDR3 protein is CASRGESETQYF. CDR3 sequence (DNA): TGTGCCAGCAGGGGGGAATCGGAGACCCAGTACTTC.

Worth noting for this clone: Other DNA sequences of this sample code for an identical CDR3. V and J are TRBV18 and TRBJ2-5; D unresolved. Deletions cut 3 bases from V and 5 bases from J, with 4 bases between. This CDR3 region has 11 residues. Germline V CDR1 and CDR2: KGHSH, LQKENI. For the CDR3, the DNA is TGTGCCAGCTCACCTGGGGAGACCCAGTACTTC. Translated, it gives CASSPGETQYF.

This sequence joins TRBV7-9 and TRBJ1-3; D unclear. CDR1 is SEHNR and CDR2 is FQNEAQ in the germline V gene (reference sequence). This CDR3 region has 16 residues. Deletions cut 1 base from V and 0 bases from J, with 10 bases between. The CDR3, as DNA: TGTGCCAGCAGCTTAGGGGGTCTCACCTCTGGAAACACCATATATTTT. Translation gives CASSLGGLTSGNTIYF.

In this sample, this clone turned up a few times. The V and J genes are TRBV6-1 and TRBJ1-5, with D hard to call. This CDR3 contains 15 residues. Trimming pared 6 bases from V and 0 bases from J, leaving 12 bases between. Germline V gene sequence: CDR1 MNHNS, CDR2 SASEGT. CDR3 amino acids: CASRGGQASNQPQHF. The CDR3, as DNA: TGTGCCAGCAGGGGAGGGCAGGCTAGCAATCAGCCCCAGCATTTT.

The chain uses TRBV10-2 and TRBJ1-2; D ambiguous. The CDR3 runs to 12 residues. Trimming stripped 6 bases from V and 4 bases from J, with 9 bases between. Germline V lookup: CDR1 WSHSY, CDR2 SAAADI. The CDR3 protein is CASRSDRYGYTF. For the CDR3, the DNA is TGCGCCAGCAGGTCAGACCGCTATGGCTACACCTTC.

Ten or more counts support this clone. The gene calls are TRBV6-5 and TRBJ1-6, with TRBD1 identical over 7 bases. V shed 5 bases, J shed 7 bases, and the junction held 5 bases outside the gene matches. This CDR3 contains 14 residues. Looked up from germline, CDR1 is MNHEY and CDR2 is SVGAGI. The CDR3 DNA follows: TGTGCCAGCAGTCTCGACAGGGTCAATTCACCCCTCCACTTT. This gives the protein CASSLDRVNSPLHF.

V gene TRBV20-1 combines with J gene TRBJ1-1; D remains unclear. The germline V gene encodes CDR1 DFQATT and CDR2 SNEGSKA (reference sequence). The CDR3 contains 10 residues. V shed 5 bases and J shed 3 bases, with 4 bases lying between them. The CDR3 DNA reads TGCAGTGCTGGTCACACTGAAGCTTTCTTT. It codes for CSAGHTEAFF.

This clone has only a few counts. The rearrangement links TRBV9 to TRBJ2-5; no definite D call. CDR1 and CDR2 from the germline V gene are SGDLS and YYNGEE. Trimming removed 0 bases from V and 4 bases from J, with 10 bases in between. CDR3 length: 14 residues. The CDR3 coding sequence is TGTGCCAGCAGCGTAGGCAGGACGGGAGAGACCCAGTACTTC. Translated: CASSVGRTGETQYF.

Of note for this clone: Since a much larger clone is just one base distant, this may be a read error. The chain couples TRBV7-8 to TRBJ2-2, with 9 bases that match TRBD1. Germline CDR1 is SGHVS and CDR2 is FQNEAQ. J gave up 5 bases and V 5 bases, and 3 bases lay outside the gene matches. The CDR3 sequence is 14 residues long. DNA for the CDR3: TGTGCCAGCAGCCCGGGACAGGGAACCGGGGAGCTGTTTTTT. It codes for CASSPGQGTGELFF.

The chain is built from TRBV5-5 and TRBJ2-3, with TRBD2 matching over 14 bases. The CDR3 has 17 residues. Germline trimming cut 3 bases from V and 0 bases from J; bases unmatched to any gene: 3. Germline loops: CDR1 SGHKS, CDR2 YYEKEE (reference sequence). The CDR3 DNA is TGTGCCAGCAGCTCCCGACTAGCGGGAGGGAGCACAGATACGCAGTATTTT. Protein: CASSSRLAGGSTDTQYF.

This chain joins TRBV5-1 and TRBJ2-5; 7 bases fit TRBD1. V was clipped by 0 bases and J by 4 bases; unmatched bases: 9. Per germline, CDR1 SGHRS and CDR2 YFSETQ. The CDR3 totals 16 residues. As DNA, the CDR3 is TGCGCCAGCAGCTTGGGGGCCGAGACAGGGCTAGAGACCCAGTACTTC. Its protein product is CASSLGAETGLETQYF.